This entry lists 20 T cell receptor beta chains sequenced from one sample in a study of T cells in Graves' hyperthyroidism and ophthalmopathy. The source material, RNA transcripts, was used to amplify TCR beta CDR3 regions. During a first-round RT-PCR of the TCR CDR3, the HTBI primer set was used. One entry per CDR3 protein, called by TCRdb with MiXCR from the multiplex PCR reads. The data contain fewer than 750,000 distinct CDR3 sequences, about 14% of them singletons. What was sequenced was blood. The receptors originated from a woman aged 50 to 60 with Graves' ophthalmopathy.

The chain is built from TRBV5-6 and TRBJ2-5, with 12 bases matching TRBD1. CDR3 length: 16 residues. The V and J ends lost 4 bases and 3 bases, in that order; junction bases with no gene match: 7. Per germline, CDR1 SGHDT and CDR2 YYEEEE. This CDR3 is CASSGDRGLVEETQYF. DNA of the CDR3: TGTGCCAGCAGCGGGGACAGGGGGCTAGTAGAAGAGACCCAGTACTTC.

This clonotype was detected ten times or more. The chain is built from TRBV6-1 and TRBJ2-7; 9 bases align to TRBD2. V lost 8 bases to trimming and J lost 2 bases; unmatched junction nucleotides: 13. From germline, CDR1 is MNHNS and CDR2 SASEGT. The CDR3 totals 16 residues. The CDR3 DNA reads as TGTGCCAGCCCCCCCAGAGCTAGCGGGACTACCTACGAGCAGTACTTC. It specifies CASPPRASGTTYEQYF.

Regarding this clonotype: Being one base from a much bigger clone, this may be a read error. This chain links TRBV24-1 with TRBJ2-3; TRBD1 matches 10 bases. CDR3 size: 14 residues. Per germline, CDR1 KGHDR and CDR2 SFDVKD. The CDR3 protein is CATSGTGGTGTQYF. Written as DNA, the CDR3 is TGTGCCACCAGTGGGACAGGGGGTACAGGTACGCAGTATTTT.

The V and J genes are TRBV6-2 or TRBV6-3 and TRBJ1-1; D unresolved. CDR1 is MNHEY and CDR2 is SVGEGT in the germline V gene. This CDR3 comprises 13 residues. With 1 base removed from V and 9 bases from J, the gap between germline ends came to 12 bases. The CDR3 is CASSYFSNGQAFF. In nucleotides, the CDR3 is TGTGCCAGCAGTTACTTCTCCAATGGTCAAGCTTTCTTT.

This clonotype was seen at least ten times. The chain carries TRBV18 and TRBJ2-3; 8 bases are shared with TRBD1. This CDR3 region has 15 residues. The V segment lost 4 bases and the J segment 5 bases; nucleotides outside the gene matches: 8. CDR1 is KGHSH, CDR2 LQKENI, per germline. The CDR3 bases are TGTGCCAGCTCACGGAGGACAGGGAATCAAGATACGCAGTATTTT. Amino acids: CASSRRTGNQDTQYF.

This clonotype was observed many times. CDR3 sequence: CATSRDRDGELFF. The CDR3 nucleotides are TGTGCCACCAGCAGAGATCGGGACGGGGAGCTGTTTTTT. The V call is TRBV15, the J call TRBJ2-2; D is perhaps TRBD2 (5 bases). Trimming took 0 bases from V and 7 from J, leaving 6 bases between them. The CDR3 totals 13 residues. The germline CDR1 and CDR2 sequences are LNHNV and YYDKDF (reference sequence).

This clonotype was recorded many times. J is TRBJ1-1 and V is TRBV10-1; TRBD1 is a possible D gene (5 bases). Germline CDR1 reads WNHNN; CDR2 reads SYGVQD (reference sequence). CDR3 length: 16 residues. V lost 9 bases, J lost 1 base, and 21 bases lay in between. Here the CDR3 reads CAREGKKMRWNTEAFF. The CDR3 nucleotides are TGCGCCAGGGAGGGGAAAAAGATGAGGTGGAACACTGAAGCTTTCTTT.

The CDR3 loop is CASSLLDYNEQFF. CDR3 DNA: TGCGCCAGCAGCTTATTAGATTACAATGAGCAGTTCTTC. This chain uses TRBV5-1 with TRBJ2-1; no clear D. The V end lost 2 bases, the J end lost 4 bases, and 7 bases lay between the germline ends. CDR1 SGHRS and CDR2 YFSETQ come from the germline V gene. CDR3 size: 13 residues.

This clonotype has at least ten counts. The chain combines TRBV30 with TRBJ1-2; D not resolved. Per germline, CDR1 GTSNPN and CDR2 SVGIG (reference sequence). The V gene lost 0 bases and the J gene lost 4 bases, with 18 bases spanning the gap. The CDR3 runs to 16 residues. This CDR3 reads CAWSVRSRVLGYGYTF. The CDR3 DNA sequence: TGTGCCTGGAGTGTACGGAGTAGGGTGTTGGGCTATGGCTACACCTTC. Full variable domain (missing parts from reference TRBV30 and TRBJ1-2): SQTIHQWPATLVQPVGSPLSLECTVEGTSNPNLYWYRQAAGRGLQLLFYSVGIGQISSEVPQNLSASRPQDRQFILSSKKLLLSDSGFYLCAWSVRSRVLGYGYTFGSGTRLTVV.

The sample holds many counts of this clonotype. The V gene is TRBV18, the J gene TRBJ1-1; a weak D match, TRBD1 (6 bases). In germline, CDR1 is KGHSH, CDR2 LQKENI. V was trimmed by 1 base and J by 2 bases, leaving 20 bases between them. There are 18 residues in the CDR3. CDR3 amino acids: CASSPRILTTGGNTEAFF. CDR3 nucleotides: TGTGCCAGCTCACCACGAATCTTAACGACAGGAGGCAACACTGAAGCTTTCTTT. The full variable domain, completed using reference TRBV18 and TRBJ1-1, is NAGVMQNPRHLVRRRGQEARLRCSPMKGHSHVYWYRQLPEEGLKFMVYLQKENIIDESGMPKERFSAEFPKEGPSILRIQQVVRGDSAAYFCASSPRILTTGGNTEAFFGQGTRLTVV.

The chain joins TRBV19 to TRBJ2-2; the D gene is possibly TRBD2 (6 bases). Trimming removed 7 bases from V and 0 bases from J, with 18 bases in between. CDR1 is LNHDA, CDR2 SQIVND, per germline (reference sequence). The CDR3 is 17 residues long. The CDR3 region has the DNA TGTGCCAGTACCCCCTACGGGAGTTCAACGAACACCGGGGAGCTGTTTTTT. Translating it yields CASTPYGSSTNTGELFF.

This clonotype was seen ten or more times. The genes are TRBV6-2 or TRBV6-3 and TRBJ2-2, with a weak D call TRBD2 (5 bases). Germline V gives CDR1 MNHEY, CDR2 SVGEGT. The CDR3 is made up of 14 amino acids. Trimming shortened V by 6 bases and J by 6 bases, and 14 bases separated the two germline ends. CDR3 nucleotide sequence: TGTGCCAGCAGCCTAACGAGGGAAGCCGGGGAGCTGTTTTTT. Translation gives CASSLTREAGELFF.

In its sample, this clonotype was seen many times. This chain uses TRBV7-8 with TRBJ2-1; 8 bases align to TRBD2. V shed 5 bases and J 4 bases; nucleotides not matched to a gene: 13. Looked up from germline, CDR1 is SGHVS and CDR2 is FQNEAQ. CDR3 length equals 17 residues. The CDR3 sequence is CASSTRTTSVKYNEQFF. CDR3 bases: TGTGCCAGCAGCACCCGGACGACTAGCGTAAAATACAATGAGCAGTTCTTC. Variable domain in full (rest from reference TRBV7-8 and TRBJ2-1): GAGVSQSPRYKVAKRGQDVALRCDPISGHVSLFWYQQALGQGPEFLTYFQNEAQLDKSGLPSDRFFAERPEGSVSTLKIQRTQQEDSAVYLCASSTRTTSVKYNEQFFGPGTRLTVL.

The chain recombines TRBV7-2 with TRBJ2-3; 11 nucleotides line up with TRBD2. The CDR3 has 16 residues. The V and J ends lost 6 bases and 3 bases, in that order; junction bases with no gene match: 8. Germline assignment: CDR1 SGHTA and CDR2 FQGNSA. The DNA for the CDR3 is TGTGCCAGCAGACGAACTAGCGGGAGTAGTACAGATACGCAGTATTTT. Translating gives CASRRTSGSSTDTQYF.

This clonotype was observed many times. The chain recombines TRBV11-2 with TRBJ2-7; D is unclear. CDR1 and CDR2 from the germline V gene are SGHAT and FQNNGV. Trimming removed 1 base at V and 2 bases at J, with 12 bases between. This CDR3 is 15 amino acids long. The CDR3 protein is CASSLVTPSTYEQYF. CDR3 nucleotides: TGTGCCAGCAGCTTAGTGACCCCAAGCACCTACGAGCAGTACTTC.

This clonotype occurred many times. This chain uses TRBV7-2 with TRBJ2-1; 14 bases are shared with TRBD2. The CDR3 is 16 amino acids. The junction had 6 bases not matched to a gene; V was cut back by 4 bases and J by 7 bases. Germline V gene lookup returns CDR1 SGHTA and CDR2 FQGNSA. CDR3 nucleotide sequence: TGTGCCAGCAGCTACCCGGGGACTAGCGGGAGAAATGAGCAGTTCTTC. Amino acid sequence: CASSYPGTSGRNEQFF. Together with reference TRBV7-2 and TRBJ2-1, the CDR3 gives the full variable domain: GAGVSQSPSNKVTEKGKDVELRCDPISGHTALYWYRQSLGQGLEFLIYFQGNSAPDKSGLPSDRFSAERTGGSVSTLTIQRTQQEDSAVYLCASSYPGTSGRNEQFFGPGTRLTVL.

Many counts were recorded for this clonotype. This rearrangement joins TRBV5-1 to TRBJ2-1, with D maybe TRBD2 (6 bases). The CDR3 totals 14 residues. Germline values: CDR1 SGHRS, CDR2 YFSETQ. Trimming shortened V by 3 bases and J by 4 bases, and 11 bases separated the two germline ends. The CDR3 loop reads CASSSPGGYNEQFF. DNA of the CDR3: TGCGCCAGCAGCTCTCCCGGGGGATACAATGAGCAGTTCTTC.

This clonotype was seen more than once but under ten times. The V gene is TRBV11-3, the J gene TRBJ2-7, with a weak D call TRBD2 (5 bases). The CDR3 covers 17 residues. V lost 1 base and J 3 bases, leaving 19 bases between the germline ends. Germline CDR1 is SGHNT and CDR2 is YENEEA. CDR3 sequence (DNA): TGTGCCAGCAGCTTAGCCCCCATCGGACTCATTCACTACGAGCAGTACTTC. Its protein is CASSLAPIGLIHYEQYF.

This clonotype was recorded many times. V gene TRBV7-2 combines with J gene TRBJ1-3; a possible D gene is TRBD1 (5 bases). The CDR3 covers 18 residues. V was pared by 2 bases and J by 1 base, with 18 bases between. Per germline, CDR1 SGHTA and CDR2 FQGNSA. The CDR3, as DNA: TGTGCCAGCAGCTTAACTCTTTCGGGGGTTGTTTCTGGAAACACCATATATTTT. Encoded protein: CASSLTLSGVVSGNTIYF.

In this sample, this clonotype turned up once. The J gene is TRBJ2-1, the V gene TRBV7-8; TRBD2 aligns across 10 bases. Germline V gives CDR1 SGHVS, CDR2 FQNEAQ. The ends lost 1 base at V and 4 bases at J; junction bases unmatched: 16. The CDR3 spans 20 residues. The CDR3 is CASSLVGSGRREGKYNEQFF. As DNA, the CDR3 is TGTGCCAGCAGCTTAGTTGGTAGCGGGAGGAGGGAGGGGAAATACAATGAGCAGTTCTTC.